This TCR beta chain was observed in a study of T-cell reconstitution after alpha-beta-depleted transplantation in children. Germline loops: CDR1 SGHDT, CDR2 YYEEEE. Trimming took 0 bases from V and 8 from J; bases not matched to a gene: 7. The CDR3 is 15 residues long. This clonotype was observed at least ten times. Its antigen is unknown. Unique molecular identifiers were built into the TCRbeta library. TCRdb used MiXCR to reprocess the PCR reads, holding one entry per CDR3 protein. The sample comprises approximately 300,000 distinct CDR3 sequences, 9.5% to 13% of which are singletons, and around a quarter rests with the top ten. General study points: Newly made T cells mostly supplied T-cell counts and diversity one year after transplant.

This TCR was sampled from a male patient between 2 and 9 years old who had a stem cell transplant for chronic granulomatous disease, so the T cells may come from the graft donor. The gene calls are TRBV5-6 and TRBJ2-1; 8 bases map to TRBD2. Specimen: peripheral blood, collected 180 days after TCRalphabeta/CD19-depleted stem cell transplant. CDR3 coding DNA: TGTGCCAGCAGCTTGGTCGGGAGGGCCGAGTATGAGCAGTTCTTC. Its protein product is CASSLVGRAEYEQFF.